This T cell receptor (beta chain) was recovered during a study of T-cell reconstitution after alpha-beta-depleted transplantation in children. Unique molecular identifiers were used to barcode this TCRbeta library. TCRdb reprocessed the PCR reads with MiXCR, giving one entry per CDR3 protein. Seen here are about 980,000 distinct CDR3 sequences, around 30% observed once, and the top ten hold more than 25%. V dropped 2 bases and J dropped 7; count of bases not matched to a gene: 8. Per germline, CDR1 SGHVS and CDR2 FQNEAQ. The CDR3 has 15 amino acids. This clonotype was detected only a few times. The V and J genes are TRBV7-8 and TRBJ1-2; 9 bases line up with TRBD1. The source material was PBMCs, mostly from graft donor cells, sampled 360 days after TCRalphabeta/CD19-depleted stem cell transplant. The sequence derives from a boy in the first two years of life who had a stem cell transplant for SCID, so the T cells may come from the graft donor. In DNA form, the CDR3 reads TGTGCCAGCAGCTTATTGGGCGGACAGGGGCTTGGCTACACCTTC. Its translation is CASSLLGGQGLGYTF. The full variable domain, with the rest looked up from reference TRBV7-8 and TRBJ1-2, is GAGVSQSPRYKVAKRGQDVALRCDPISGHVSLFWYQQALGQGPEFLTYFQNEAQLDKSGLPSDRFFAERPEGSVSTLKIQRTQQEDSAVYLCASSLLGGQGLGYTFGSGTRLTVV.